Detailed here is one TCR gamma chain. TCRdb lists the protein of a much larger clone for this DNA, which differs at residue 3, so this is likely a read error; the protein given here is translated from the DNA itself. The sample is drawn from a study of γδ T cells in repeated Plasmodium falciparum infection. J was trimmed by 2 bases and V by 12 bases; bases with no gene match: 13. The germline CDR1 and CDR2 sequences are VTNTFY and YDVSTARD (reference sequence). This CDR3 has 13 residues. TRG and TRD sequences were obtained from every sorted gammadelta sample. TCRdb re-identified clones in the multiplex PCR reads via CATT. The sample has 25,000 to 35,000 gamma-chain clones, more than 1.4% seen once. Bulk repertoires came from Vgamma9/Vdelta2+ or Vdelta2-negative gammadelta T cells flow-sorted from PBMC.

The specimen sequenced was gamma-delta T cells from blood. The V gene is TRGV3, the J gene TRGJ1 or TRGJ2. This TCR came from a pool of human donors (malaria-infected and uninfected, not separated). CDR3 sequence (DNA): TGTGCCCACTGGGACAGGCATTATTATAAGAAACTCTTT. It is translated as CAHWDRHYYKKLF.